A single sample is the source of the 25 T cell receptor beta chains below, sequenced in a study of cytomegalovirus exposure and HLA in healthy donors. It was with 60 Vbeta and 13 Jbeta primers that the PCR ran. Only in-frame clones appear in the TCRdb table, and some are missing; sequencing was by immunoSEQ multiplex PCR. The sample has about 150,000 clones; about 76% are singletons. Material for sequencing was PBMCs. All receptors come from a woman aged 18-35 years in good health and CMV-seropositive.

The J gene is TRBJ1-5, the V gene TRBV28, with D possibly TRBD1 on 6 matching bases. V was pared by 3 bases and J by 6 bases, with 15 bases between. This CDR3 contains 15 residues. Germline V gene data show CDR1 as MDHEN and CDR2 as SYDVKM. The CDR3 DNA follows: TGTGCCAGCAGTTTTCGGTTCTCAGGGGTTCAGCCCCAGCATTTT. Its protein product is CASSFRFSGVQPQHF.

The chain uses TRBV30 and TRBJ2-7; TRBD2 is a possible D gene (6 bases). This CDR3 has 12 residues. Germline values: CDR1 GTSNPN, CDR2 SVGIG (reference sequence). The V end lost 0 bases, the J end lost 6 bases, and 9 bases lay between the germline ends. CDR3 sequence reads: CAWSVEGGEQYF. The CDR3 coding sequence is TGTGCCTGGAGTGTGGAGGGTGGCGAGCAGTACTTC.

The rearrangement links TRBV5-1 to TRBJ2-2; D remains unclear. CDR1 and CDR2 from the germline V gene are SGHRS and YFSETQ. V shed 0 bases and J shed 2 bases, with 8 bases lying between them. The CDR3 is 15 amino acids. Here the CDR3 reads CASSLDSSNTGELFF. DNA of the CDR3: TGCGCCAGCAGCTTGGACAGTTCCAACACCGGGGAGCTGTTTTTT.

The chain carries TRBV5-4 and TRBJ1-2, with TRBD1 matching 8 bases. The germline V gene has CDR1 SGHNT and CDR2 YYREEE (reference sequence). The CDR3 length is 16 residues. The V and J ends lost 5 bases and 5 bases, in that order; junction bases with no gene match: 14. The CDR3 DNA sequence: TGTGCCAGCAGTTTGATGGACAGGGAGATTCTATATGGCTACACCTTC. It encodes CASSLMDREILYGYTF. The variable domain in full, completed from reference TRBV5-4 and TRBJ1-2, reads ETGVTQSPTHLIKTRGQQVTLRCSSQSGHNTVSWYQQALGQGPQFIFQYYREEENGRGNFPPRFSGLQFPNYSSELNVNALELDDSALYLCASSLMDREILYGYTFGSGTRLTVV.

The V call is TRBV4-1, the J call TRBJ2-7; possible D gene TRBD1, 5 bases. V gave up 0 bases and J gave up 5 bases, with 17 bases separating them. CDR3 size: 16 residues. CDR1 MGHRA and CDR2 YSYEKL come from the germline V gene. CDR3 in DNA: TGCGCCAGCAGCCAAGAAAATAGGGGTAGAAGAGACGAGCAGTACTTC. It encodes CASSQENRGRRDEQYF.

The chain is built from TRBV5-1 and TRBJ2-5; 9 positions agree with TRBD2. The CDR3 is 14 amino acids. Trimming at V came to 4 bases and at J to 5 bases, leaving 6 bases not matched to a gene. Germline-derived CDR1 and CDR2 are SGHRS and YFSETQ. The CDR3 sequence: CASSIVAGEETQYF. In DNA, the CDR3 is TGCGCCAGCAGCATAGTAGCGGGGGAGGAGACCCAGTACTTC.

The rearrangement uses TRBV14 and TRBJ2-7; D possibly corresponds to TRBD2 (6 bases). Germline V gene data show CDR1 as SGHDN and CDR2 as FVKESK. The V end was cut by 2 bases, the J end by 4 bases, with 9 bases between. The CDR3 has 13 residues. The CDR3 reads CASSQWGRYEQYF. DNA for the CDR3: TGTGCCAGCAGCCAATGGGGGAGGTACGAGCAGTACTTC.

The chain uses TRBV30 and TRBJ2-7; TRBD1 matches at 7 bases. CDR1 is GTSNPN and CDR2 is SVGIG in the germline V gene (reference sequence). After removal of 1 base from V and 3 bases from J, the junction contained 3 bases not matched to a gene. The CDR3 runs 13 residues. The CDR3 DNA is TGTGCCTGGAGTGGGGGGACAGTCTACGAGCAGTACTTC. It yields the protein CAWSGGTVYEQYF.

This clone was seen only a few times. This rearrangement joins TRBV6-1 to TRBJ2-1; 8 positions agree with TRBD1. The V gene end was trimmed by 3 bases and the J gene end by 8 bases; junction bases not matched to a gene: 12. The CDR3 runs 16 residues. Germline V lookup: CDR1 MNHNS, CDR2 SASEGT. This chain's CDR3 is CASSDFVGRGHDEQFF. As DNA, the CDR3 is TGTGCCAGCAGTGATTTTGTGGGCAGGGGGCATGATGAGCAGTTCTTC.

The V and J genes are TRBV29-1 and TRBJ2-5; D perhaps matches TRBD1 (6 bases). The germline V gene has CDR1 SQVTM and CDR2 ANQGSEA. V lost 2 bases and J 5 bases, leaving 15 bases between the germline ends. The CDR3 loop spans 14 amino acids. Here the CDR3 DNA reads TGCAGCGTTGAAAAAGGTGCAGGGGCGGAGACCCAGTACTTC. It encodes CSVEKGAGAETQYF.

A few counts support this clone. This sequence joins TRBV28 and TRBJ1-4, with a weak D call TRBD1 (6 bases). The CDR3 is 13 residues long. Looked up from germline, CDR1 is MDHEN and CDR2 is SYDVKM. The CDR3 coding sequence is TGTGCTTCCGGACAGTTCGGTGGTGAAAAACTGTTTTTT. Residues: CASGQFGGEKLFF.

The sample holds one count of this clone. This chain joins TRBV7-3 and TRBJ2-5, with TRBD2 identical over 7 bases. Germline CDR1 and CDR2: SGHTA and FQGTGA. Unmatched junction bases numbered 6, after V lost 3 bases and J lost 5 bases. This CDR3 contains 14 residues. Written as DNA, the CDR3 is TGTGCCAGCAGCTTTAACGGGGGGTACGAGACCCAGTACTTC. This gives the protein CASSFNGGYETQYF.

CDR3 nucleotide sequence: TGCGCCAGCAGCTCCGGGACAGGGGACGACGGCTACACCTTC. Encoded protein: CASSSGTGDDGYTF. This chain links TRBV5-1 with TRBJ1-2; TRBD1 aligns across 10 bases. V lost 3 bases, J lost 8 bases, and 7 bases stayed unmatched. This CDR3 contains 14 residues. Germline loops: CDR1 SGHRS, CDR2 YFSETQ.

The V call is TRBV25-1, the J call TRBJ2-2; 7 bases are shared with TRBD1. The CDR3 has 15 residues. The V gene's germline CDR1 is MGHDK and CDR2 SYGVNS. V lost 4 bases, J lost 3 bases, and 5 bases stayed unmatched. This chain's CDR3 is CASSGGQAYTGELFF. CDR3 coding DNA: TGTGCCAGCAGTGGTGGACAGGCTTACACCGGGGAGCTGTTTTTT.

V usage is TRBV4-2 and J usage is TRBJ2-7, with D maybe TRBD2 (6 bases). The V end lost 4 bases, the J end lost 4 bases, and 17 bases lay between the germline ends. The germline V gene has CDR1 LGHNA and CDR2 YNFKEQ. This CDR3 comprises 15 residues. The CDR3: CASSRTETGGYEQYF. For the CDR3, the DNA is TGTGCCAGCAGCCGGACGGAAACCGGGGGATACGAGCAGTACTTC.

This clone occurred a few times. The genes are TRBV19 and TRBJ2-3; tentative D call: TRBD2 (6 bases). Trimming took 3 bases from V and 1 from J, leaving 11 bases between them. This CDR3 is 15 amino acids long. Germline V gives CDR1 LNHDA, CDR2 SQIVND (reference sequence). The CDR3: CASSMTGLRTDTQYF. In DNA form, the CDR3 reads TGTGCCAGTAGTATGACGGGACTCCGCACAGATACGCAGTATTTT. The full variable domain, in which reference TRBV19 and TRBJ2-3 provide the parts outside the CDR3, is DGGITQSPKYLFRKEGQNVTLSCEQNLNHDAMYWYRQDPGQGLRLIYYSQIVNDFQKGDIAEGYSVSREKKESFPLTVTSAQKNPTAFYLCASSMTGLRTDTQYFGPGTRLTVL.

J is TRBJ2-7 and V is TRBV6-1, with D perhaps matching TRBD1 (6 bases). The V gene's germline CDR1 is MNHNS and CDR2 SASEGT. Trimming pared 4 bases from V and 4 bases from J, leaving 14 bases between. The CDR3 runs to 14 residues. The CDR3 loop reads CASSVRTVGYEQYF. In DNA form, the CDR3 reads TGTGCCAGCAGTGTGAGGACAGTCGGTTACGAGCAGTACTTC.

This clone was detected only once. This chain connects TRBV28 to TRBJ1-2, with D possibly being TRBD1 (6 bases). The germline CDR1 and CDR2 sequences are MDHEN and SYDVKM. Trimming removed 11 bases at V and 4 bases at J, with 26 bases between. This CDR3 region has 16 residues. CDR3 protein: CASQTLSGARTYGYTF. For the CDR3, the DNA is TGTGCCTCCCAAACGTTATCAGGGGCGCGAACCTATGGCTACACCTTC.

The V gene is TRBV11-1, the J gene TRBJ2-6, with no clear D. Germline V gene data show CDR1 as SGHAT and CDR2 as FQDESV (reference sequence). The V end lost 3 bases, the J end lost 4 bases, and 13 bases lay between the germline ends. The CDR3 totals 16 residues. CDR3 DNA sequence: TGTGCCAGCAGCTTTGGAGTGGCTGGCGGGGCCAACGTCCTGACTTTC. As protein: CASSFGVAGGANVLTF.

The chain is built from TRBV6-7 and TRBJ1-6; 7 positions agree with TRBD1. TRBV6-7 is noted as an ORF with a role that remains uncertain. This CDR3 is built from 17 residues. The junction had 11 bases not matched to a gene; V was cut back by 6 bases and J by 3 bases. CDR3 residues: CASSYPLTGLYNSPLHF. Written as DNA, the CDR3 is TGTGCCAGCAGCTACCCTTTGACAGGGCTCTATAATTCACCCCTCCACTTT.

V and J are TRBV18 and TRBJ1-1; weak D call: TRBD1 (5 bases). Deletions cut 3 bases from V and 4 bases from J, with 15 bases between. This CDR3 region has 15 residues. Germline assignment: CDR1 KGHSH and CDR2 LQKENI. CDR3 in DNA: TGTGCCAGCTCACCGGCCGGGGGTGGAGCCACTGAAGCTTTCTTT. As protein: CASSPAGGGATEAFF.

The chain couples TRBV7-9 to TRBJ2-2; 12 nucleotides line up with TRBD2. This CDR3 region has 15 residues. In germline, CDR1 is SEHNR, CDR2 FQNEAQ (reference sequence). Trimming took 5 bases from V and 7 from J; bases not matched to a gene: 5. CDR3 region: CASSPTGLAGGELFF. The CDR3, as DNA: TGTGCCAGCAGCCCAACGGGACTAGCGGGCGGGGAGCTGTTTTTT.

V usage is TRBV7-2 and J usage is TRBJ2-7; a weak D match, TRBD2 (7 bases). The germline CDR1 and CDR2 sequences are SGHTA and FQGNSA. CDR3 size: 12 residues. V was trimmed by 5 bases and J by 9 bases, leaving 14 bases between them. CDR3 sequence: CASSPPGGGQYF. The DNA of the CDR3 is TGTGCCAGCAGCCCCCCGGGGGGCGGGCAGTACTTC.

The V call is TRBV28, the J call TRBJ1-2; no clear D gene. The length of the CDR3 is 14 residues. V dropped 7 bases and J dropped 2 bases, with 14 bases sitting between them. Germline V lookup: CDR1 MDHEN, CDR2 SYDVKM. Written as DNA, the CDR3 is TGTGCCAGCATTCACGATCCGGGAAACTATGGCTACACCTTC. Protein product: CASIHDPGNYGYTF.

V gene TRBV28 combines with J gene TRBJ1-5, with TRBD1 matching 9 bases. The CDR3 is 14 residues long. V was pared by 11 bases and J by 5 bases, with 10 bases of the junction left unmatched. Per germline, CDR1 MDHEN and CDR2 SYDVKM. Here the CDR3 reads CAVSRDREYQPQHF. The CDR3 region has the DNA TGTGCCGTGTCCCGGGACAGGGAGTATCAGCCCCAGCATTTT.